Below, 9 T cell receptor beta chains from the same sample are listed, as sequenced in a study of T-cell reconstitution after alpha-beta-depleted transplantation in children (dated by TCRdb to about 2016). Receptor libraries were prepared by PCR. TCRdb lists the instrument as Illumina HiSeq 2500. To normalize quantification of the TCRbeta repertoire, the TCR libraries were built with molecular barcoding that relied on unique molecular identifiers. Using fastp trimming at Q25 and MiXCR clonotype assembly, TCRdb reanalyzed the public sequencing data and kept in-frame beta chains. Rows are unified per CDR3 protein, each entry keeping the most common DNA and genes. The sample table contains hundreds of thousands of distinct CDR3 sequences; only one count was recorded for around 11% of them. The ten largest clones take up around 3% of the sample. The sample consisted of PBMCs from the stem cell graft donor, taken from the stem cell graft. All receptors come from a human donor who donated a stem cell graft to a child with acute lymphoblastic leukemia.

In its sample, this clonotype was seen many times. The rearrangement uses TRBV5-1 and TRBJ2-5; a weak D match, TRBD1 (5 bases). From germline, CDR1 is SGHRS and CDR2 YFSETQ. The ends were cut back, 0 bases at V and 5 bases at J, with 14 bases in the middle. The CDR3 extends over 15 amino acids. In DNA, the CDR3 is TGCGCCAGCAGCTTGGTTATAGGGGCGGAGGAGACCCAGTACTTC. It translates to CASSLVIGAEETQYF.

In this sample, this clonotype turned up a few times. DNA of the CDR3: TGTGCCAGCAGTTTATCGGGTGGGGGTGACACTGAAGCTTTCTTT. Protein: CASSLSGGGDTEAFF. The rearrangement links TRBV27 to TRBJ1-1; tentatively, D is TRBD1 (5 bases). Deletions cut 0 bases from V and 3 bases from J, with 11 bases between. The CDR3 covers 15 residues. Germline V lookup: CDR1 MNHEY, CDR2 SMNVEV (reference sequence).

This clonotype was seen ten or more times. The rearrangement joins TRBV7-2 to TRBJ1-2, with D unresolved. The germline V gene has CDR1 SGHTA and CDR2 FQGNSA. Trimming shortened V by 1 base and J by 2 bases, and 8 bases separated the two germline ends. CDR3 size: 14 residues. DNA of the CDR3: TGTGCCAGCAGCTTAGGTGTAGAGAACTATGGCTACACCTTC. This gives the protein CASSLGVENYGYTF.

A note on this clonotype: A read error may produce the germline difference seen at one junction end. The chain is built from TRBV6-4 and TRBJ2-6; 7 bases agree with TRBD1. The CDR3 sequence is 15 residues long. Germline V lookup: CDR1 MRHNA, CDR2 SNTAGT. CDR3 sequence reads: CASSGTASGANGLTF. CDR3 bases: TGTGCCAGCAGCGGGACAGCCTCTGGGGCCAACGGCCTGACTTTC.

This sequence joins TRBV7-2 and TRBJ2-5; D not resolved. The CDR3 is 12 amino acids. With 5 bases removed from V and 5 bases from J, the gap between germline ends came to 9 bases. Germline values: CDR1 SGHTA, CDR2 FQGNSA. CDR3 coding DNA: TGTGCCAGCAGCCCCGAAGGGGAGACCCAGTACTTC. It translates to CASSPEGETQYF.

In its sample, this clonotype was seen many times. The chain couples TRBV6-1 to TRBJ2-7; D is unclear. V gave up 3 bases and J gave up 2 bases, with 14 bases separating them. The length of the CDR3 is 15 residues. Germline V gene sequence: CDR1 MNHNS, CDR2 SASEGT. Here the CDR3 reads CASSEAPGEAYEQYF. The DNA of the CDR3 is TGTGCCAGCAGTGAGGCCCCTGGGGAAGCCTACGAGCAGTACTTC.

At least ten counts were recorded for this clonotype. CDR3 region: CASSSSGTGSEQYF. CDR3 nucleotides: TGTGCCAGCAGCTCCTCCGGGACAGGGAGCGAGCAGTACTTC. This chain uses TRBV11-2 with TRBJ2-7; TRBD1 aligns across 9 bases. V lost 4 bases, J lost 6 bases, and 7 bases stayed unmatched. Germline CDR1 reads SGHAT; CDR2 reads FQNNGV. The CDR3 contains 14 residues.

This clonotype appeared a few times. The CDR3 here is CASSFVQERESQFF. The CDR3 DNA follows: TGTGCCAGCAGCTTCGTGCAGGAACGAGAGTCGCAGTTCTTC. The chain uses TRBV5-6 and TRBJ2-1; D remains ambiguous. The CDR3 sequence is 14 residues long. Deletions cut 2 bases from V and 12 bases from J, with 18 bases between. Germline CDR1 and CDR2: SGHDT and YYEEEE.

As for this clonotype: One base away lies a much larger clone, so this may be a sequencing read error. The genes are TRBV20-1 and TRBJ2-7; D not certain. CDR1 and CDR2 from the germline V gene are DFQATT and SNEGSKA (reference sequence). The CDR3 is 11 residues long. This CDR3 reads CSAASPYEQHF. The CDR3, as DNA: TGCAGTGCTGCCTCCCCTTACGAGCAGCACTTC.